This T cell receptor beta chain emerged from a study of shared T cell receptors in the human thymus. Sequencing was performed with immunoSEQ multiplex PCR; in TCRdb, only in-frame clones are kept and a portion is missing. This sample yields just under 550,000 clones, of which about four fifths are seen a single time; more than 0.01% belongs to the top ten. Germline V CDR1 and CDR2: MNHEY, SMNVEV (reference sequence). With V trimmed by 3 bases and J by 7 bases, 10 bases remained unmatched. The CDR3 is made up of 15 amino acids. A further study also used this sample, focusing on human thymus T cells. That paper adds: Serving as donors were healthy Finnish infants, each of whom was having open corrective surgery for congenital heart defects. V and J gene usage appeared biased in thymic and blood repertoires. Unrelated people showed highly overlapping thymic repertoires, related research reported.

This rearrangement joins TRBV27 to TRBJ2-3; 7 bases are shared with TRBD1. This receptor was identified in a boy in the first two years of life with a congenital heart defect. The sample comprised thymocytes. The CDR3 DNA reads TGTGCCAGCAGTTTGCCGGGACAGCGAACCCATACGCAGTATTTT. Amino acids: CASSLPGQRTHTQYF.